This T cell receptor beta chain was observed in a study of CD8+ T cells in alopecia areata. Treatment meaning: oral pan-JAK inhibitor, 5-10 mg twice daily. The J segment lost 1 base and the V segment lost 3 bases, leaving 4 bases of the junction unmatched. The germline V gene encodes CDR1 MNHEY and CDR2 SVGAGI. CDR3 length: 16 residues. After isolation, RNA underwent reverse transcription to generate cDNA as the sequencing template. Using immunoSEQ multiplex PCR, the repertoire was profiled, and TCRdb retains in-frame clones only, with some absent. The table has 120,000 or so clones, over 60% seen once.

The V and J genes are TRBV6-5 and TRBJ2-3, with TRBD2 identical over 10 bases. Sequenced here: CD4+ T cells sorted from blood, sampled at week 4, from a patient treated with tofacitinib. The TCR was taken from a human donor with alopecia areata. The CDR3 DNA follows: TGTGCCAGCAGTTATCAGCGGGGGGGTGGCACAGATACGCAGTATTTT. This encodes CASSYQRGGGTDTQYF.